This entry is about one T cell receptor (beta chain). Germline V lookup: CDR1 SGHTA, CDR2 FQGNSA. Trimming took 5 bases from V and 5 from J; bases not matched to a gene: 7. The CDR3 is 14 residues long. The sample originates from a study of cytomegalovirus exposure and HLA in healthy donors. TCRdb's copy holds only in-frame clones and misses some; the assay was immunoSEQ multiplex PCR. The table has about 330,000 clones, about nine tenths seen once; the top ten hold 0.95% to 1.5%. The chain recombines TRBV7-2 with TRBJ2-7, with 9 bases that match TRBD2. The sample was PBMCs. This TCR was recovered from a woman aged 25 to 39 in good health and CMV-seropositive. CDR3 protein: CASSLLAGIDEQYF. As DNA, the CDR3 is TGTGCCAGCAGCCTACTAGCGGGTATTGACGAGCAGTACTTC.